The 9 T cell receptor beta chains presented below share a single source sample, sequenced in a study of T cells expressing NK-cell markers. TCRdb reanalyzed the 5' RACE reads, giving one entry per CDR3 protein sequence and no DNA. The sample data list 500,000 to 600,000 distinct CDR3 sequences. Sequencing used blood T cells: a sorted CD56 or NKG2C T cell subset, CD4+ or CD8+ T cells, or bulk PBMC T cells (not recorded which). The receptors were sampled from a man aged 18 to 35 in good health.

The rearrangement joins TRBV20-1 to TRBJ2-5; TCRdb calls TRBD2, which cannot be checked without DNA. Per the germline V gene, CDR1 is DFQATT and CDR2 is SNEGSKA (reference sequence). The CDR3 runs 16 residues. The CDR3 sequence: CSARDPPREAPGTQYF.

This chain uses TRBV27 with TRBJ1-5; TCRdb proposes TRBD1, but this gene call is untestable without DNA. The CDR3 length is 15 residues. Looked up from germline, CDR1 is MNHEY and CDR2 is SMNVEV (reference sequence). CDR3 in amino acids: CASSTDPGGNQPQHF.

The chain is built from TRBV18 and TRBJ2-1; TCRdb's D gene call, TRBD2, goes unchecked for lack of DNA. The CDR3 totals 16 residues. The V gene's germline CDR1 is KGHSH and CDR2 LQKENI. The CDR3 spells CASSQNSGRSYNEQFF.

The V call is TRBV20-1, the J call TRBJ2-1; there is no DNA to check the TCRdb D call of TRBD1. From germline, CDR1 is DFQATT and CDR2 SNEGSKA (reference sequence). CDR3 length: 13 residues. CDR3 region: CSAPPQGGTKQFF.

This CDR3 is CASSSGRDFSGTQYF. This sequence joins TRBV7-2 and TRBJ2-5; checking the TCRdb D call of TRBD2 is not possible without DNA. This CDR3 comprises 15 residues. Germline V CDR1 and CDR2: SGHTA, FQGNSA.

The J gene is TRBJ2-1, the V gene TRBV5-1; no DNA is available, so the TRBD2 call from TCRdb remains unchecked. From germline, CDR1 is SGHRS and CDR2 YFSETQ. The CDR3 spans 16 residues. CDR3 residues: CASSAKGAGYYNEQFF.

The rearrangement links TRBV10-3 to TRBJ2-3; TCRdb names TRBD1, which stays unverified in the absence of DNA. CDR1 is ENHRY, CDR2 SYGVKD, per germline. CDR3 size: 16 residues. The CDR3 loop is CAISAWDATSTDTQYF.

The genes are TRBV12-3 or TRBV12-4 and TRBJ2-7; the TCRdb D gene call, TRBD1, has no DNA to confirm it. The length of the CDR3 is 14 residues. The chain's CDR3 is CASSLARAGNEQYF.

The chain combines TRBV7-7 with TRBJ2-1; checking the TCRdb D call of TRBD2 is not possible without DNA. CDR1 and CDR2 from the germline V gene are SSHAT and FNYEAQ (reference sequence). The CDR3 is made up of 15 amino acids. The CDR3 protein is CASSGTSGRDSEQFF.